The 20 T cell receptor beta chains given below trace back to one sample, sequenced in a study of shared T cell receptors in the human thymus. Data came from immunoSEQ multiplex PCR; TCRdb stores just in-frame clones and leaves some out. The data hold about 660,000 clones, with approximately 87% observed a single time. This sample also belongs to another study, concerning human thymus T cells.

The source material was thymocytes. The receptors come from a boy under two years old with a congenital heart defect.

The CDR3 DNA reads TGTGCCAGCAGCCTCGCGGGCAACACTGAAGCTTTCTTT. It codes for CASSLAGNTEAFF. The chain recombines TRBV7-4 with TRBJ1-1, with D unresolved. With 5 bases removed from V and 2 bases from J, the gap between germline ends came to 9 bases. This CDR3 is built from 13 residues. Germline CDR1 is SGHVT and CDR2 is SQSDAQ.

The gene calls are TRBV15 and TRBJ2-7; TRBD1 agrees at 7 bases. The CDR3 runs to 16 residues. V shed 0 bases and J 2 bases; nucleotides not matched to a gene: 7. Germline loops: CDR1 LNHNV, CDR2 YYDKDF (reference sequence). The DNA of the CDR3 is TGTGCCACCAGCAGAGATTCGGGACAGCCGCCCTACGAGCAGTACTTC. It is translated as CATSRDSGQPPYEQYF.

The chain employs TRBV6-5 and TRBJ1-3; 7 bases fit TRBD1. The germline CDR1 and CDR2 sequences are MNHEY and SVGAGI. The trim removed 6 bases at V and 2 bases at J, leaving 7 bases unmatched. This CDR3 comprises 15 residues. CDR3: CASSLGRGPGNTIYF. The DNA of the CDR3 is TGTGCCAGCAGCCTCGGAAGGGGGCCTGGAAACACCATATATTTT.

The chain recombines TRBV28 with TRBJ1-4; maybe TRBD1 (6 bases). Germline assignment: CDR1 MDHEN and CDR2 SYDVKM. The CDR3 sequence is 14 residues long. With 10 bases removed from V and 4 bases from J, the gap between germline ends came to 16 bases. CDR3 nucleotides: TGTGCCACCATAGGGGGACGGCTTAATGAAAAACTGTTTTTT. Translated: CATIGGRLNEKLFF.

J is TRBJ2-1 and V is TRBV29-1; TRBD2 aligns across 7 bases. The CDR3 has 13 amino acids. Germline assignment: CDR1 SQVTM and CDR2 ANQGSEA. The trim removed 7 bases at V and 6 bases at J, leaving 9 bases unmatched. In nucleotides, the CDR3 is TGCAGCGCACCCGCAACTAGCGTCAATGAGCAGTTCTTC. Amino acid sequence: CSAPATSVNEQFF.

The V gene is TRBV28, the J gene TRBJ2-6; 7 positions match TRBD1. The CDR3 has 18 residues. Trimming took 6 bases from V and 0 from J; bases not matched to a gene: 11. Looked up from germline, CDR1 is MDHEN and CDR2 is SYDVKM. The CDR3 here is CASSPPGQLSSGANVLTF. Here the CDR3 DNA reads TGTGCCAGCAGCCCGCCGGGACAGTTATCCTCTGGGGCCAACGTCCTGACTTTC.

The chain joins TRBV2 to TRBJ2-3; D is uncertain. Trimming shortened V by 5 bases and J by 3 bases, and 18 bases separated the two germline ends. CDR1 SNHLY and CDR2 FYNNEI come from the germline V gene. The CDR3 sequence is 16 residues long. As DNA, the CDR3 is TGTGCCAGCAGTAGTTGGTCGGCTTCGAGGACAGATACGCAGTATTTT. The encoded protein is CASSSWSASRTDTQYF.

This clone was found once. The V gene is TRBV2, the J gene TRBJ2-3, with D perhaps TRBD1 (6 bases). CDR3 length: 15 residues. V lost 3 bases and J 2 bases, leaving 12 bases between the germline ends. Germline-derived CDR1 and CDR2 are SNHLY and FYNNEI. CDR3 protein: CASSDKGEFTDTQYF. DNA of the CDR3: TGTGCCAGCAGTGATAAGGGGGAATTCACAGATACGCAGTATTTT.

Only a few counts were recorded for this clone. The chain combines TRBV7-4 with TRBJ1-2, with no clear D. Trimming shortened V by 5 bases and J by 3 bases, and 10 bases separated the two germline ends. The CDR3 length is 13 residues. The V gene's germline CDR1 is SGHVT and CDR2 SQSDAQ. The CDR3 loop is CASSPQRDYGYTF. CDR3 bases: TGTGCCAGCAGCCCACAGAGAGACTATGGCTACACCTTC.

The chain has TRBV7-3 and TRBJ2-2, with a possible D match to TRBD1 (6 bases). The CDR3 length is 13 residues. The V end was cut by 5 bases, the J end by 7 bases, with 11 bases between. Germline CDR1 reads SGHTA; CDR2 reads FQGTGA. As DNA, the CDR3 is TGTGCCAGCAGCACACAGGGTAGCGGGGAGCTGTTTTTT. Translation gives CASSTQGSGELFF.

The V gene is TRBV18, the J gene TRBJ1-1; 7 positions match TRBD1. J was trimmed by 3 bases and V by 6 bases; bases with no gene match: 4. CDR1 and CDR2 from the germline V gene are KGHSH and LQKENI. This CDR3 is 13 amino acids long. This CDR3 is CASSRTGDTEAFF. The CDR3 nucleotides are TGTGCCAGCTCTCGTACAGGGGACACTGAAGCTTTCTTT.

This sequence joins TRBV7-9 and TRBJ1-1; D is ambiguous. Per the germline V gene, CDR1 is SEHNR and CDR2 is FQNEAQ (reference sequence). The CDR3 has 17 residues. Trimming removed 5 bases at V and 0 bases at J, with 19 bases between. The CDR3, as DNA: TGTGCCAGCAGCGAAATCGGGGTCAGGCCTATGAACACTGAAGCTTTCTTT. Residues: CASSEIGVRPMNTEAFF.

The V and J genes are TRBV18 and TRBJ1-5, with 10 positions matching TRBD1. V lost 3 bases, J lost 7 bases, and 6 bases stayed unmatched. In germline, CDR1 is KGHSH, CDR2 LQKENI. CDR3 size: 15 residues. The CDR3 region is CASSPQTGGGQPQHF. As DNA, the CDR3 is TGTGCCAGCTCACCTCAGACAGGGGGCGGGCAGCCCCAGCATTTT.

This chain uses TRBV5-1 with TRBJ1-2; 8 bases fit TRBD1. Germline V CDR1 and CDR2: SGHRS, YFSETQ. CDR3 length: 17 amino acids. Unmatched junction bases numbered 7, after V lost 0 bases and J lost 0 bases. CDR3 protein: CASSLGTGRGANYGYTF. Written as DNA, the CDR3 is TGCGCCAGCAGCTTGGGGACAGGGAGGGGAGCTAACTATGGCTACACCTTC. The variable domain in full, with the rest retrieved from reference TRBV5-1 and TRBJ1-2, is KAGVTQTPRYLIKTRGQQVTLSCSPISGHRSVSWYQQTPGQGLQFLFEYFSETQRNKGNFPGRFSGRQFSNSRSEMNVSTLELGDSALYLCASSLGTGRGANYGYTFGSGTRLTVV.

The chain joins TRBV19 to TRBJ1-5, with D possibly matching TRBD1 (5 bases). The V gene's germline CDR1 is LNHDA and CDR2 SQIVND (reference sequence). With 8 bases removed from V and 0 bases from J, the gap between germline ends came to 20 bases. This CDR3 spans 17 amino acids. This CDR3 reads CASRLRLGHNSNQPQHF. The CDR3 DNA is TGTGCCAGTCGACTCAGACTAGGACATAATAGCAATCAGCCCCAGCATTTT. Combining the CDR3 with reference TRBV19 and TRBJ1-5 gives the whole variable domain DGGITQSPKYLFRKEGQNVTLSCEQNLNHDAMYWYRQDPGQGLRLIYYSQIVNDFQKGDIAEGYSVSREKKESFPLTVTSAQKNPTAFYLCASRLRLGHNSNQPQHFGDGTRLSIL.

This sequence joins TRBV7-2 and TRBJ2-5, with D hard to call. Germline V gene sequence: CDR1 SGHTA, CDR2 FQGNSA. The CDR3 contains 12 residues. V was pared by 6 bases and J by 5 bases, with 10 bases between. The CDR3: CASRRKYETQYF. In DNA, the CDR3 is TGTGCCAGCAGGAGAAAATACGAGACCCAGTACTTC.

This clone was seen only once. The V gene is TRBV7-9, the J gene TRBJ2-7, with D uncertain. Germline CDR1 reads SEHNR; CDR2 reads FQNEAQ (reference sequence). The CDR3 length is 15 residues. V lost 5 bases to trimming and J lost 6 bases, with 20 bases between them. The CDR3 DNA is TGTGCCAGCAGCCCCCAGACCAGCGAGGCAGCCGAGCAGTACTTC. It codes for CASSPQTSEAAEQYF.

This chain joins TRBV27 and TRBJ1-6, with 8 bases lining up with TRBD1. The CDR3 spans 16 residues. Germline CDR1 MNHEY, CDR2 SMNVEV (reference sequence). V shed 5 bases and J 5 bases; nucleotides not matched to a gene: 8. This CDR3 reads CASSPRTGQHNSPLHF. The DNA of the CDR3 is TGTGCCAGCAGTCCACGGACAGGGCAACATAATTCACCCCTCCACTTT.

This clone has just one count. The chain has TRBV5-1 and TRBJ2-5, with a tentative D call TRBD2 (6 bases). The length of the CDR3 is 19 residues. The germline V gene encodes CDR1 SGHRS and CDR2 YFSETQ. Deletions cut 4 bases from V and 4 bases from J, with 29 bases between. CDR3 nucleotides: TGCGCCAGCAGCCCCGAGTCCAGGCCACTTTTCCTGGGAGGAGAGACCCAGTACTTC. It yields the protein CASSPESRPLFLGGETQYF.

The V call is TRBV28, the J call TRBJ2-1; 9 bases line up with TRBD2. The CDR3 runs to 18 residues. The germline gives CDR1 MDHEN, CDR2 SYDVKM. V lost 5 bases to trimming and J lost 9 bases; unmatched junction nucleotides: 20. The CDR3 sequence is CASSHQWGKGLAQCEQFF. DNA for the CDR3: TGTGCCAGCAGTCATCAATGGGGGAAGGGACTAGCTCAATGTGAGCAGTTCTTC.